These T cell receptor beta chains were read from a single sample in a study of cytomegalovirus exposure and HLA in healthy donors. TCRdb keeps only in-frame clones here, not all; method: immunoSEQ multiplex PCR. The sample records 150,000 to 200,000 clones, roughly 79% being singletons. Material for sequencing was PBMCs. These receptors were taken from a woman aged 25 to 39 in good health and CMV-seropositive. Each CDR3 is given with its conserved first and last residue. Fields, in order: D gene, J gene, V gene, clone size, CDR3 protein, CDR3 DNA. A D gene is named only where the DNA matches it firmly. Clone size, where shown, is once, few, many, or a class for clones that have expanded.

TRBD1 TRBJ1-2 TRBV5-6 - CASSFWDRVGYTF TGTGCCAGCAGTTTTTGGGACAGGGTTGGCTACACCTTC
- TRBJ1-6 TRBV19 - CASSITGINSPLHF TGTGCCAGTAGTATCACAGGGATTAATTCACCCCTCCACTTT
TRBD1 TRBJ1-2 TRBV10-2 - CASAPGQGYYGYTF TGCGCCAGCGCTCCGGGACAGGGGTACTATGGCTACACCTTC
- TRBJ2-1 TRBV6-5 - CASNIRGALQEQFF TGTGCCAGCAACATACGGGGGGCCCTCCAAGAGCAGTTCTTC
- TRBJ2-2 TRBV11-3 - CASSLDRDTGELFF TGTGCCAGCAGCTTAGACAGGGACACCGGGGAGCTGTTTTTT
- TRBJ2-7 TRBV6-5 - CASSYNRVSYEQYF TGTGCCAGCAGTTACAACAGGGTCTCCTACGAGCAGTACTTC
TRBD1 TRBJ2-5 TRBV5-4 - CASSQKAGGLETQYF TGTGCCAGCAGCCAAAAGGCAGGGGGCTTAGAGACCCAGTACTTC
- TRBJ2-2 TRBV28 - CASSYGGNTGELFF TGTGCCAGCAGTTACGGGGGGAACACCGGGGAGCTGTTTTTT
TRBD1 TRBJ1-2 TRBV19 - CASHPDRAPLYGYTF TGTGCCAGTCATCCGGACAGGGCACCTCTCTATGGCTACACCTTC
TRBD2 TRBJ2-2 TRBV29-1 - CSVEVGTSGYMELFF TGCAGCGTTGAAGTCGGGACTAGCGGTTATATGGAGCTGTTTTTT
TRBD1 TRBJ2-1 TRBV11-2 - CASSPQGEFYNEQFF TGTGCCAGCAGTCCACAGGGGGAATTTTACAATGAGCAGTTCTTC
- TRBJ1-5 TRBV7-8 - CASSLWAQGNQPQHF TGTGCCAGCAGCCTATGGGCCCAGGGCAATCAGCCCCAGCATTTT
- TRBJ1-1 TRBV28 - CASSSPPGRNTEAFF TGTGCCAGCAGTTCCCCCCCGGGAAGGAACACTGAAGCTTTCTTT
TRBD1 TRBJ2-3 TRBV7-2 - CASSLDGAGGLADTQYF TGTGCCAGCAGCTTAGACGGGGCAGGGGGCTTGGCAGATACGCAGTATTTT
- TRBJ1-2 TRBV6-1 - CASLVTGLYGYTF TGTGCCAGCCTCGTCACAGGGCTCTATGGCTACACCTTC
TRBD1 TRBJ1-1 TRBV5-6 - CASAPGTGGAWNTEAFF TGTGCCAGCGCACCCGGGACAGGGGGCGCATGGAACACTGAAGCTTTCTTT
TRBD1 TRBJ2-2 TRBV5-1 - CASSLAPTGESGELFF TGCGCCAGCAGCTTGGCCCCGACAGGGGAGTCCGGGGAGCTGTTTTTT
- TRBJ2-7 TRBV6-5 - CASSNSYEQYF TGTGCCAGCAGTAACAGTTACGAGCAGTACTTC
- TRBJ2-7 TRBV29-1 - CSGQRVPEGEQYF TGCAGCGGCCAAAGGGTCCCTGAGGGCGAGCAGTACTTC
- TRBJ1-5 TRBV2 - CASKMTDNQPQHF TGTGCCAGCAAGATGACAGACAATCAGCCCCAGCATTTT
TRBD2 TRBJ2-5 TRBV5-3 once CARSYGTNKYAQETQYF TGTGCCAGAAGCTACGGGACTAATAAGTACGCCCAAGAGACCCAGTACTTC
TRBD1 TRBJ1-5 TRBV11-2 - CASSLGTGGTSNQPQHF TGTGCCAGCAGCTTAGGGACAGGGGGAACTAGCAATCAGCCCCAGCATTTT
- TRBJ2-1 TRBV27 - CASSIDRILFF TGTGCCAGCAGTATAGACAGGATTCTGTTCTTC
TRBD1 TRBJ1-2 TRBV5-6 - CASSLWDRGPNYGYTF TGTGCCAGCAGCTTGTGGGACAGGGGTCCTAACTATGGCTACACCTTC
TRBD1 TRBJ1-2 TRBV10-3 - CAIRTGGSWGYTF TGTGCCATCAGGACAGGGGGATCCTGGGGCTACACCTTC
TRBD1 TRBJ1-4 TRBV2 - CASSYRQGEKLFF TGTGCCAGCAGTTATCGACAGGGCGAAAAACTGTTTTTT
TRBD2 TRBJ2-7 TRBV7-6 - CASSSRLGLAGSYEQYF TGTGCCAGCAGCTCCCGCTTGGGACTAGCGGGTTCCTACGAGCAGTACTTC
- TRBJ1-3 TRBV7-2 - CASSFLNTIYF TGTGCCAGCAGCTTCTTGAACACCATATATTTT
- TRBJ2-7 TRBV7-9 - CASSLVTGEQYF TGTGCCAGCAGCTTAGTTACGGGTGAGCAGTACTTC
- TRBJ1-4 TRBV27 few CASSLVNSINEKLFF TGTGCCAGCAGTTTAGTCAACAGTATTAATGAAAAACTGTTTTTT
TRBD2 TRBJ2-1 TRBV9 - CASSVGSLAGSDEQFF TGTGCCAGCAGCGTAGGTTCACTAGCGGGATCCGATGAGCAGTTCTTC
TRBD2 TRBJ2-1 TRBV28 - CASSLAGGQSYNEQFF TGTGCCAGCTCTCTAGCGGGGGGGCAAAGTTACAATGAGCAGTTCTTC
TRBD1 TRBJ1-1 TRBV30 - CAWSGQTGVNTEAFF TGTGCCTGGAGTGGTCAGACAGGGGTTAACACTGAAGCTTTCTTT
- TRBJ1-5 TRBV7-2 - CASSLQGYNQPQHF TGTGCCAGCAGCTTACAGGGGTACAATCAGCCCCAGCATTTT
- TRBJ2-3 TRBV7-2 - CASSLVLVSTDTQYF TGTGCCAGCAGCTTAGTACTAGTTAGCACAGATACGCAGTATTTT
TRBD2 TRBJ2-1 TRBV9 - CASSVGPAASGSPEQFF TGTGCCAGCAGCGTAGGTCCTGCGGCTAGCGGGAGTCCTGAGCAGTTCTTC
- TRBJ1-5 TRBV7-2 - CASSSQGRGQPQHF TGTGCCAGCAGCTCACAGGGAAGGGGTCAGCCCCAGCATTTT
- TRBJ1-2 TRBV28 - CASSFVGAGNYGYTF TGTGCCAGCAGTTTTGTTGGTGCAGGGAACTATGGCTACACCTTC
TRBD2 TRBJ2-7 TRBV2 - CASSEEPPFGGESYEQYF TGTGCCAGCAGTGAGGAACCCCCCTTCGGGGGGGAGTCCTACGAGCAGTACTTC
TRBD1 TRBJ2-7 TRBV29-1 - CSVGRDRGSEQYF TGCAGCGTTGGCCGGGACAGGGGGTCCGAGCAGTACTTC
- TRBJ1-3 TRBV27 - CASKLREGFENTIYF TGTGCCAGCAAACTCAGGGAGGGCTTCGAAAACACCATATATTTT
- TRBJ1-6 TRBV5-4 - CASSLKGDNSPLHF TGTGCCAGCAGCTTGAAAGGAGATAATTCACCCCTCCACTTT
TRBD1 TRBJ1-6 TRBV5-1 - CASSVARGTGLNSPLHF TGCGCCAGCAGCGTCGCGCGGGGGACAGGGCTTAATTCACCCCTCCACTTT
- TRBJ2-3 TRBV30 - CAWSNGNTDTQYF TGTGCCTGGAGTAATGGCAACACAGATACGCAGTATTTT
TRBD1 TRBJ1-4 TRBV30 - CAWSRNRGRNEKLFF TGTGCCTGGAGTAGGAACAGGGGGCGAAATGAAAAACTGTTTTTT
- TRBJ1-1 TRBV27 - CASSLEGTEAFF TGTGCCAGCAGTTTGGAGGGGACTGAAGCTTTCTTT
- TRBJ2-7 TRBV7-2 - CASSDTLAYEQYF TGTGCCAGCAGCGATACCTTAGCCTACGAGCAGTACTTC
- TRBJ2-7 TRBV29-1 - CSVEDRYYSYEQYF TGCAGCGTTGAAGATCGATACTATTCCTACGAGCAGTACTTC
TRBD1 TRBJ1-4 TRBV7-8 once CATGQGPNEKLFF TGTGCCACGGGACAGGGCCCTAATGAAAAACTGTTTTTT
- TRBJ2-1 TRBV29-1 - CSVDGQSYNEQFF TGCAGCGTTGATGGGCAGTCGTACAATGAGCAGTTCTTC
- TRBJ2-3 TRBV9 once CASSARTITSTDTQYF TGTGCCAGCAGCGCCCGGACTATAACTAGCACAGATACGCAGTATTTT
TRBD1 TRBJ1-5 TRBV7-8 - CASSRILDRVNSNQPQHF TGTGCCAGCAGCCGTATTCTAGACAGGGTGAATAGCAATCAGCCCCAGCATTTT
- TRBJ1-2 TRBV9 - CASSVVSGAAFYGYTF TGTGCCAGCAGCGTAGTTTCAGGGGCGGCTTTCTATGGCTACACCTTC
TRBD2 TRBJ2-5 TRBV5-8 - CASSLETSGQTQYF TGTGCCAGCAGCTTGGAGACTAGCGGCCAGACCCAGTACTTC